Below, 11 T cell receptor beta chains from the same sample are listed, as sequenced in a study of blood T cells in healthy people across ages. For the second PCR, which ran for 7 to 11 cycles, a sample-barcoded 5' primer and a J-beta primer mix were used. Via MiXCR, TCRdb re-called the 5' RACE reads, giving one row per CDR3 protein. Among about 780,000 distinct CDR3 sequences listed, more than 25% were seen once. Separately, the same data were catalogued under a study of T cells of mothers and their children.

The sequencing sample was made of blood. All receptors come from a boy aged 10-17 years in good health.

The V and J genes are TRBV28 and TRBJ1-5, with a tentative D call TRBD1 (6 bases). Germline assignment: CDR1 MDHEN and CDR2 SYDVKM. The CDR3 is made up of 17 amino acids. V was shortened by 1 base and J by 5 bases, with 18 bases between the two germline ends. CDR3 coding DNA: TGTGCCAGCAGTTTATTCGGCAGGGGATCCGGGGATCAGCCCCAGCATTTT. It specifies CASSLFGRGSGDQPQHF.

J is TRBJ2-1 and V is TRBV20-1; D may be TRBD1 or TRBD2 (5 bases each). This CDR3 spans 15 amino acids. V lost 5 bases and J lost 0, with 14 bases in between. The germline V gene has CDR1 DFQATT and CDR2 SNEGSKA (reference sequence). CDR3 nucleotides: TGCAGTGCTGATCTTTGGGGGAGCTCCTACAATGAGCAGTTCTTC. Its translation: CSADLWGSSYNEQFF.

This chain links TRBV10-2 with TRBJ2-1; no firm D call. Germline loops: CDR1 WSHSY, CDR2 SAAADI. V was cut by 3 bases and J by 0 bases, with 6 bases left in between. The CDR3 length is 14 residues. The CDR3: CASSDSFSYNEQFF. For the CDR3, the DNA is TGCGCCAGCAGTGATAGTTTCTCCTACAATGAGCAGTTCTTC.

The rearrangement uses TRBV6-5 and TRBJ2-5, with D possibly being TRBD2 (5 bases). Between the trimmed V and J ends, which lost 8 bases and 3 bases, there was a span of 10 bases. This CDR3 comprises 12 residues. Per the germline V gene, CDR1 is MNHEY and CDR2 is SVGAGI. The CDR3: CASSGWEETQYF. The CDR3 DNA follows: TGTGCCAGCTCGGGATGGGAAGAGACCCAGTACTTC.

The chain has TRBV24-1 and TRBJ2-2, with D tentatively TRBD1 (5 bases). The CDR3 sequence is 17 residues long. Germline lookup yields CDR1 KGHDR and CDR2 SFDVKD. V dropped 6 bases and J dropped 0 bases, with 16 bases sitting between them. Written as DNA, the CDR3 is TGTGCCACCAGTCCCTCTTTAGGGGCCCCGAACACCGGGGAGCTGTTTTTT. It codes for CATSPSLGAPNTGELFF.

The CDR3 spells CASGYREGTEAFF. In DNA form, the CDR3 reads TGTGCCAGCGGATACAGGGAGGGTACTGAAGCTTTCTTT. V is TRBV11-2 and J is TRBJ1-1; the D gene is possibly TRBD1 (6 bases). The length of the CDR3 is 13 residues. From germline, CDR1 is SGHAT and CDR2 FQNNGV. Trimming left V 8 bases short and J 5 bases short, with 15 bases between.

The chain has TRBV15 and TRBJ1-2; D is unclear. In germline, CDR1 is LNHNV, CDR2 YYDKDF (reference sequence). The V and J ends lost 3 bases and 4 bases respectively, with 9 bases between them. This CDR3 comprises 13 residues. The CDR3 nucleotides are TGTGCCACCAGCAGGGACCGGTCCTATGGCTACACCTTC. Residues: CATSRDRSYGYTF.

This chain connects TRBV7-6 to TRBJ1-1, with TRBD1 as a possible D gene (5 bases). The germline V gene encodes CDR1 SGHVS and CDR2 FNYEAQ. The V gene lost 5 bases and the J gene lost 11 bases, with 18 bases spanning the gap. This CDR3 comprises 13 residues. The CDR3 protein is CASSITQGGDAFF. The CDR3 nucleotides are TGTGCCAGCAGCATCACCCAAGGAGGGGACGCTTTCTTT.

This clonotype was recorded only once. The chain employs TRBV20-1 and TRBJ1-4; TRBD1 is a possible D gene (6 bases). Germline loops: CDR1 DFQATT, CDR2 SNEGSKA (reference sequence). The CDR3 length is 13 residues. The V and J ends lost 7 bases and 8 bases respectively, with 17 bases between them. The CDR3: CSVRHRAAEKLFF. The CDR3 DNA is TGCAGTGTCAGACACAGGGCGGCAGAAAAACTGTTTTTT.

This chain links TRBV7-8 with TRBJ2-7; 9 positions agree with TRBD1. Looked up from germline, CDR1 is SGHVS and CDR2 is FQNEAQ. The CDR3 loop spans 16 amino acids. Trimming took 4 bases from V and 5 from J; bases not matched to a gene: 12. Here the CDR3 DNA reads TGTGCCAGCAGCTCAGTTTACAGGGGGCCGTTCGACGAGCAGTACTTC. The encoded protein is CASSSVYRGPFDEQYF.

CDR3 sequence: CSVVGSHGYTF. The CDR3 region has the DNA TGCAGCGTTGTAGGCAGCCATGGCTACACCTTC. The chain uses TRBV29-1 and TRBJ1-2; no clear D gene. Trimming cost V 4 bases and J 6 bases, with 9 bases left between them. Germline values: CDR1 SQVTM, CDR2 ANQGSEA. The CDR3 totals 11 residues. The full variable domain, completed using reference TRBV29-1 and TRBJ1-2, is SAVISQKPSRDICQRGTSLTIQCQVDSQVTMMFWYRQQPGQSLTLIATANQGSEATYESGFVIDKFPISRPNLTFSTLTVSNMSPEDSSIYLCSVVGSHGYTFGSGTRLTVV.